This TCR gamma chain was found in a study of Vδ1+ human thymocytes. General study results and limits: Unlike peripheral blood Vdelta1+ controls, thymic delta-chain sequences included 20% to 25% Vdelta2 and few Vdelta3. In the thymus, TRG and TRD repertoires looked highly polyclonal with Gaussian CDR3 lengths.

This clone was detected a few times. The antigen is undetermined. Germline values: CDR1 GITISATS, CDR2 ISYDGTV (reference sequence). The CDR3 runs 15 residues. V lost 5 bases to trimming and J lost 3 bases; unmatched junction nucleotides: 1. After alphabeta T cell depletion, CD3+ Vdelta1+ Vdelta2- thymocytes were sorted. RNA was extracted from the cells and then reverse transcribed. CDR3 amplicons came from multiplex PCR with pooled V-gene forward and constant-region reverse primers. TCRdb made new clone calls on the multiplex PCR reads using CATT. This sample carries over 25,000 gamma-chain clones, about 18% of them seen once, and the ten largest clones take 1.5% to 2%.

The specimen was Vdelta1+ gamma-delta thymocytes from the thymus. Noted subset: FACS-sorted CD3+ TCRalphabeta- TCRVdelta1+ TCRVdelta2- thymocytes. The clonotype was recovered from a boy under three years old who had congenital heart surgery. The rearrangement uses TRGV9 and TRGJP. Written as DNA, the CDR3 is TGTGCCTTGTGGGCGCAAGAGTTGGGCAAAAAAATCAAGGTATTT. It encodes CALWAQELGKKIKVF.